This T cell receptor beta chain was sequenced in a study of cytomegalovirus exposure and HLA in healthy donors. This clone was seen just once. As yet, its antigen is unknown. This PCR relied on a set of 60 Vbeta primers and 13 Jbeta primers. TCRdb's copy holds only in-frame clones and misses some; the assay was immunoSEQ multiplex PCR. The sample yields 150,000 or so clones, roughly 85% seen once. Study-wide results and caveats: Later on, a genetic analysis was performed. It linked a missense variant in DCLRE1C with V- and J-gene trimming of TCR beta. Differences between HLA loci emerged in a later analysis of TCR association rates, with DRB1 most and HLA-C fewest. Cytomegalovirus-associated TCR beta chains were listed, numbering 150 to 200.

Sequencing was carried out using PBMCs. The TCR sequence derives from a man in his forties or fifties in good health and CMV-seropositive.

For the CDR3, the DNA is TGTGCCAGCAGCTTAACAAAACTTACAGGGGTACACACAGATACGCAGTATTTT. Encoded protein: CASSLTKLTGVHTDTQYF. This rearrangement joins TRBV7-9 to TRBJ2-3; 7 bases align to TRBD1. The CDR3 length is 18 residues. The trim removed 2 bases at V and 2 bases at J, leaving 13 bases unmatched. The germline gives CDR1 SEHNR, CDR2 FQNEAQ (reference sequence). Looking up the rest from reference TRBV7-9 and TRBJ2-3 gives the full variable domain: DTGVSQNPRHKITKRGQNVTFRCDPISEHNRLYWYRQTLGQGPEFLTYFQNEAQLEKSRLLSDRFSAERPKGSFSTLEIQRTEQGDSAMYLCASSLTKLTGVHTDTQYFGPGTRLTVL.